The 11 T cell receptor beta chains listed next were all sequenced from one sample in a study of CD8+CD57+ T cells in acquired aplastic anemia. Before being chosen for sequencing, patients had shown CD8+CD57+ cell expansion by flow cytometry. Profiling of TCR beta VDJ combinations and CDR3 sequences used genomic DNA as template. Using its own MiXCR run on the reads, TCRdb lists one record per CDR3 protein. The sample yields about 250,000 distinct CDR3 sequences, more than 40% seen once. Input material: sorted CD4+, CD8+, or CD8+CD57+ T cells (not recorded which) from PBMCs. All receptors derive from a human donor with aplastic anemia.

This clonotype was observed at least ten times. The V and J genes are TRBV7-8 and TRBJ1-5; D is possibly TRBD1 (5 bases). This CDR3 has 14 amino acids. CDR1 SGHVS and CDR2 FQNEAQ come from the germline V gene. V gave up 4 bases and J gave up 4 bases, with 11 bases separating them. Written as DNA, the CDR3 is TGTGCCAGCAGCTCAGAGGGGACGAATCAGCCCCAGCATTTT. Translating gives CASSSEGTNQPQHF. The full variable domain, rest sourced from reference TRBV7-8 and TRBJ1-5, is GAGVSQSPRYKVAKRGQDVALRCDPISGHVSLFWYQQALGQGPEFLTYFQNEAQLDKSGLPSDRFFAERPEGSVSTLKIQRTQQEDSAVYLCASSSEGTNQPQHFGDGTRLSIL.

This clonotype was seen at least ten times. The chain employs TRBV4-3 and TRBJ1-1, with D uncertain. CDR1 and CDR2 from the germline V gene are LGHNA and YSLEER. There are 13 residues in the CDR3. V was trimmed by 3 bases and J by 5 bases, leaving 10 bases between them. The CDR3, as DNA: TGCGCCAGCAGCCAGAACGAGGGAACTGAAGCTTTCTTT. Translated: CASSQNEGTEAFF.

The sample holds one count of this clonotype. The rearrangement uses TRBV2 and TRBJ2-7; D is perhaps TRBD1 (5 bases). The length of the CDR3 is 12 residues. Germline-derived CDR1 and CDR2 are SNHLY and FYNNEI. V lost 8 bases and J 1 base, leaving 9 bases between the germline ends. The CDR3 loop reads CASGHFSYEQYF. In DNA form, the CDR3 reads TGTGCCAGCGGACATTTTTCCTACGAGCAGTACTTC.

The V and J genes are TRBV12-5 and TRBJ2-2; 16 bases align to TRBD2. V shed 7 bases, J shed 5 bases, and the junction held 10 bases outside the gene matches. Germline loops: CDR1 LGHNT, CDR2 FRNRAP. The CDR3 has 18 residues. CDR3 in DNA: TGTGCTAGTGCCTCTGGGACTAGCGGGGGGGCCGGAACCGGGGAGCTGTTTTTT. As protein: CASASGTSGGAGTGELFF.

CDR3 residues: CATSRSVQTDTQYF. The CDR3 region has the DNA TGTGCCACCAGTCGTAGCGTCCAAACAGATACGCAGTATTTT. This chain uses TRBV24-1 with TRBJ2-3; TRBD2 is a possible D gene (5 bases). CDR3 length: 14 amino acids. Trimming stripped 6 bases from V and 3 bases from J, with 12 bases between. Germline V gene sequence: CDR1 KGHDR, CDR2 SFDVKD.

This clonotype was picked up many times. No DNA is shown, since the ends of the CDR3 on it are uncertain; the CDR3 is the one TCRdb lists. The rearrangement links TRBV7-5 to TRBJ1-2. TRBV7-5 has pseudogene status. The CDR3 contains 10 residues when both ends are counted. CDR3 region: CISVPEAYPF.

The V call is TRBV20-1, the J call TRBJ2-7; the match to TRBD1 covers 9 bases. CDR3 length equals 18 residues. The germline V gene has CDR1 DFQATT and CDR2 SNEGSKA (reference sequence). CDR3 residues: CSAPVFAPPGTGWYEQYF. CDR3 bases: TGCAGCGCCCCGGTGTTCGCGCCCCCTGGGACAGGGTGGTACGAGCAGTACTTC.

This clonotype came up many times. Sequence at one end of the junction differs from germline and may be a read error. The rearrangement uses TRBV4-3 and TRBJ2-2, with TRBD1 identical over 7 bases. The CDR3 has 15 residues. From germline, CDR1 is LGHNA and CDR2 YSLEER. The CDR3 region has the DNA TGTGCCAGCAGTCAAGGGACAGCAAACACCGGGGAGCTGTTTTTT. Its protein product is CASSQGTANTGELFF.

This clonotype was counted only a few times. The chain links TRBV19 to TRBJ1-6; 9 nucleotides match TRBD1. CDR1 and CDR2 (germline): LNHDA, SQIVND (reference sequence). This CDR3 has 15 residues. The junction had 6 bases not matched to a gene; V was cut back by 3 bases and J by 9 bases. The CDR3 region has the DNA TGTGCCAGTAGTATTCGGGACAGGGTTACTTCACCCCTCCACTTT. Amino acids: CASSIRDRVTSPLHF. Variable domain in full (rest from reference TRBV19 and TRBJ1-6): DGGITQSPKYLFRKEGQNVTLSCEQNLNHDAMYWYRQDPGQGLRLIYYSQIVNDFQKGDIAEGYSVSREKKESFPLTVTSAQKNPTAFYLCASSIRDRVTSPLHFGNGTRLTVT.

This chain connects TRBV29-1 to TRBJ1-1; no reliable D call. This CDR3 comprises 14 residues. CDR1 SQVTM and CDR2 ANQGSEA come from the germline V gene. Trimming cost V 8 bases and J 1 base, with 17 bases left between them. DNA for the CDR3: TGCAGCCTCCACAAACGGGAACCGAACACTGAAGCTTTCTTT. Translated: CSLHKREPNTEAFF.

This clonotype was recorded many times. This rearrangement joins TRBV20-1 to TRBJ2-1; TRBD2 matches 9 bases. CDR3 length: 15 residues. The germline CDR1 and CDR2 sequences are DFQATT and SNEGSKA (reference sequence). The trim removed 1 base at V and 6 bases at J, leaving 7 bases unmatched. The CDR3 spells CSARGFSGGPNEQFF. The CDR3 DNA is TGCAGTGCTAGAGGGTTTAGCGGGGGCCCCAATGAGCAGTTCTTC.